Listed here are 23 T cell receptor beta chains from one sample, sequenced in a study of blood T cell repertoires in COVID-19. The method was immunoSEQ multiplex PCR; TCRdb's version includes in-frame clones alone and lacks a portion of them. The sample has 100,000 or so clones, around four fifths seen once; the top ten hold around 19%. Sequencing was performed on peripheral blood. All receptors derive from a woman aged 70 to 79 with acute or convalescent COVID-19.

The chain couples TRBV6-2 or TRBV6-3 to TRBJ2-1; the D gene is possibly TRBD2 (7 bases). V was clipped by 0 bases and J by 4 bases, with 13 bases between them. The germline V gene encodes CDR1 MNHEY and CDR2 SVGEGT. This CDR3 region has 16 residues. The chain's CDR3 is CASSYSGGGGYNEQFF. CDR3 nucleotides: TGTGCCAGCAGTTACTCTGGCGGGGGCGGGTACAATGAGCAGTTCTTC.

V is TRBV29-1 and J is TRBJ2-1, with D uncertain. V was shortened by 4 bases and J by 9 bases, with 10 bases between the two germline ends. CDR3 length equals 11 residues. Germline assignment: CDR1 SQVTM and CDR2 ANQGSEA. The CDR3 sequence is CSVGRVSEQFF. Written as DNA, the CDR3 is TGCAGCGTTGGGAGAGTCAGTGAGCAGTTCTTC.

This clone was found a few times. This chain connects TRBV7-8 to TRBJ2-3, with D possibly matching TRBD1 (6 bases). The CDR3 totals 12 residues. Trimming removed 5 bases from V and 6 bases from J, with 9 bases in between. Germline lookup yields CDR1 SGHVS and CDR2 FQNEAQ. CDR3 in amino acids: CASSLDRDTQYF. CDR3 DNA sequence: TGTGCCAGCAGCCTCGACAGGGATACGCAGTATTTT.

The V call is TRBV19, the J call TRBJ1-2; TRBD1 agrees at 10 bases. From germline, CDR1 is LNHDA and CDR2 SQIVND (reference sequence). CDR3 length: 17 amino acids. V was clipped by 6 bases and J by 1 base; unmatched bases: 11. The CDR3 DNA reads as TGTGCCAGTAGAATGGGGACAGGGGTAGGAAGTAACTATGGCTACACCTTC. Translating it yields CASRMGTGVGSNYGYTF.

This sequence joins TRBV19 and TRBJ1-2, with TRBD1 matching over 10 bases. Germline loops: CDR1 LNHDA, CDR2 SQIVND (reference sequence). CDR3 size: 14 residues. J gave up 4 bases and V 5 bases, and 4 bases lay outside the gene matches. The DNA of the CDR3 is TGTGCCAGTAGTGCCCGGGACAGGGGCTATGGCTACACCTTC. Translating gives CASSARDRGYGYTF.

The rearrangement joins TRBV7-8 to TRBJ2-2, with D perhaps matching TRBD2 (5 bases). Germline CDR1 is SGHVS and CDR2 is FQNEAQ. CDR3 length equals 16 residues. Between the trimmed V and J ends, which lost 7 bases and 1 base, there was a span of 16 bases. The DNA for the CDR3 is TGTGCCAGCACCCTAGATAGGACTTTGAACACCGGGGAGCTGTTTTTT. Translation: CASTLDRTLNTGELFF.

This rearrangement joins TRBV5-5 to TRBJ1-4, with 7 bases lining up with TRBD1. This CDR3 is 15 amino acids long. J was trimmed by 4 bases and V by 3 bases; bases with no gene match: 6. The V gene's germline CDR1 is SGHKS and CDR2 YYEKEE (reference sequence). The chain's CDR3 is CASSSPGTVNEKLFF. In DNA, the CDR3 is TGTGCCAGCAGCTCCCCCGGGACAGTTAATGAAAAACTGTTTTTT.

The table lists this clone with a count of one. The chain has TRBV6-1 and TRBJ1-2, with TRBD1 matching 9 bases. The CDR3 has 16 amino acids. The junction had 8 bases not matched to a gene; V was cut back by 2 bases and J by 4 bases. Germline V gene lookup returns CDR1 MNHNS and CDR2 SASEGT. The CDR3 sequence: CASSEYRTGAPYGYTF. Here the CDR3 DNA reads TGTGCCAGCAGTGAATATAGGACAGGGGCCCCCTATGGCTACACCTTC.

The CDR3 loop reads CASGLAVNGTGGPNQPQHF. CDR3 in DNA: TGTGCTAGTGGTTTGGCGGTGAATGGGACAGGGGGCCCTAATCAGCCCCAGCATTTT. The rearrangement uses TRBV12-5 and TRBJ1-5; 12 nucleotides match TRBD1. The CDR3 has 19 amino acids. Trimming removed 1 base from V and 4 bases from J; junction bases left unmatched: 11. CDR1 is LGHNT, CDR2 FRNRAP, per germline.

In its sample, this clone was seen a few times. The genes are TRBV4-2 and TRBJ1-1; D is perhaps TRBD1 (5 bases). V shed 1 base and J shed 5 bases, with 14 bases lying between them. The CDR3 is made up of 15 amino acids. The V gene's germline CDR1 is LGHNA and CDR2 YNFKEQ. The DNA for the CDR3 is TGTGCCAGCAGCCAAGGACCAGGGAGGGGTACTGAAGCTTTCTTT. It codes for CASSQGPGRGTEAFF.

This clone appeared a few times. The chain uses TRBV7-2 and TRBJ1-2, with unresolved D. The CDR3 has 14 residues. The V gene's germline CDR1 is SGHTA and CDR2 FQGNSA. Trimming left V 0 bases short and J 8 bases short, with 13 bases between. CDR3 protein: CASSLAFRPGGYTF. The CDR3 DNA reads TGTGCCAGCAGCTTAGCGTTCCGGCCGGGGGGCTACACCTTC.

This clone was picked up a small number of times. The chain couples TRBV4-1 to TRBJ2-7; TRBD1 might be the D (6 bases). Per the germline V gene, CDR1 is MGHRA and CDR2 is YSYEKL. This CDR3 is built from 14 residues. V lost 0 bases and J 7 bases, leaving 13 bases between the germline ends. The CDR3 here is CASSQDPQGLEQYF. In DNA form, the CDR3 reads TGCGCCAGCAGCCAAGATCCACAGGGTCTGGAGCAGTACTTC.

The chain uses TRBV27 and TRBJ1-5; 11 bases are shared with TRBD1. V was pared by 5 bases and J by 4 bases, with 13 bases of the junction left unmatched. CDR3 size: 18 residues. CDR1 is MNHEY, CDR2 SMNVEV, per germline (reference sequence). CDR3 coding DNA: TGTGCCAGCAGTAAAACTTCGGGACAGGGGGTCCAGAATCAGCCCCAGCATTTT. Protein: CASSKTSGQGVQNQPQHF.

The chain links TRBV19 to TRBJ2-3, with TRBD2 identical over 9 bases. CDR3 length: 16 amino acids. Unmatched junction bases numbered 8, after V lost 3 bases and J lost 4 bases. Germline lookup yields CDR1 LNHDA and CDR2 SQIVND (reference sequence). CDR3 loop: CASSISSGGSADTQYF. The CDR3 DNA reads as TGTGCCAGTAGTATCAGTAGCGGGGGATCGGCAGATACGCAGTATTTT.

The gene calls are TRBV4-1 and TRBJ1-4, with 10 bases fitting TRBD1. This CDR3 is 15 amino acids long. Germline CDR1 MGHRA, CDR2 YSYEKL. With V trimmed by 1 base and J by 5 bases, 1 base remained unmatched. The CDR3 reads CASSQGTGGNEKLFF. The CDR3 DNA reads TGCGCCAGCAGCCAAGGGACAGGGGGGAATGAAAAACTGTTTTTT.

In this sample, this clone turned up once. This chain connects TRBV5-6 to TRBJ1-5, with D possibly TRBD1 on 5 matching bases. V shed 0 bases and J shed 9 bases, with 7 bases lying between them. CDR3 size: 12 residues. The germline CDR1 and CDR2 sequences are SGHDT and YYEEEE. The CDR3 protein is CASSLGGRPQHF. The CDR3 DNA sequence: TGTGCCAGCAGCTTGGGGGGCCGGCCCCAGCATTTT.

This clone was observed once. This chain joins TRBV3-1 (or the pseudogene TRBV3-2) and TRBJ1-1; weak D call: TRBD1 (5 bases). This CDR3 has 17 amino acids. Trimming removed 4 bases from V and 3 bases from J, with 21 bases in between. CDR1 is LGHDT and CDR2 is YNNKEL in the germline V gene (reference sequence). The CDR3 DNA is TGTGCCAGCAGCCCCGACAGTCTCTTAGAGTTGGACACTGAAGCTTTCTTT. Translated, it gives CASSPDSLLELDTEAFF.

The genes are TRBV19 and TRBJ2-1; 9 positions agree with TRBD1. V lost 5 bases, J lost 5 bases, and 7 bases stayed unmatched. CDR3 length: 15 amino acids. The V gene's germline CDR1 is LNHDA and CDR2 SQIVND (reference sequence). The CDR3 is CASSYRGLRNNEQFF. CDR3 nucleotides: TGTGCCAGTAGTTACAGGGGGCTGCGGAACAATGAGCAGTTCTTC.

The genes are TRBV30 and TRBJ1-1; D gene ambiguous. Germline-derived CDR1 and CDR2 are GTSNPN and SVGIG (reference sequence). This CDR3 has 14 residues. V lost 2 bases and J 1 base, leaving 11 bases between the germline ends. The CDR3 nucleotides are TGTGCCTGGAGTACAAGCCCGGGGAACACTGAAGCTTTCTTT. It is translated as CAWSTSPGNTEAFF.

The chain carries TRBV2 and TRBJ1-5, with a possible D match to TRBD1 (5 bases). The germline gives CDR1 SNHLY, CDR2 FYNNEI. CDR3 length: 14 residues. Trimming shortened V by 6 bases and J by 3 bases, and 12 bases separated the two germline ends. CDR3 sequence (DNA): TGTGCCAGCAGCCCGGGACTTTACAATCAGCCCCAGCATTTT. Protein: CASSPGLYNQPQHF.

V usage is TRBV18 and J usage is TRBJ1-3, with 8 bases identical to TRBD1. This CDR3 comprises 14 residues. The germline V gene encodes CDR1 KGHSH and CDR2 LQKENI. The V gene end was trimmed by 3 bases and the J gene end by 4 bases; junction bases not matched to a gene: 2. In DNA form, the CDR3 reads TGTGCCAGCTCACCGCAGGGGGCCGGAAACACCATATATTTT. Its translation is CASSPQGAGNTIYF. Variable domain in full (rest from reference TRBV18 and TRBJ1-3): NAGVMQNPRHLVRRRGQEARLRCSPMKGHSHVYWYRQLPEEGLKFMVYLQKENIIDESGMPKERFSAEFPKEGPSILRIQQVVRGDSAAYFCASSPQGAGNTIYFGEGSWLTVV.

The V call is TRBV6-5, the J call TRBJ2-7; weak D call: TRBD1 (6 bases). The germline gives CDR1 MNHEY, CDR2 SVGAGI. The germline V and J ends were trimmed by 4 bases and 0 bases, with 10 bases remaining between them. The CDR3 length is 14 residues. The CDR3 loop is CASSSDRLSYEQYF. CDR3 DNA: TGTGCCAGCAGTTCAGACAGGCTCTCCTACGAGCAGTACTTC.

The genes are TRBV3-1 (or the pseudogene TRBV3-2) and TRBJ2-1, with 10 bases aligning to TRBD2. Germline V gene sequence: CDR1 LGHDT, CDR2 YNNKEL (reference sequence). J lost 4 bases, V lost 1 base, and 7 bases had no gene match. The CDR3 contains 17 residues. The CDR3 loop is CASSQVRSGGLYNEQFF. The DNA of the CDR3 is TGTGCCAGCAGCCAAGTCCGTAGCGGGGGGTTGTACAATGAGCAGTTCTTC.